This TCR beta chain was recorded in a study of beta chain features in type 1 diabetes. Notes on the study in general: People with Type 1 diabetes carried modestly yet significantly shorter TCRB CDR3s in all four CD4+ subsets.

Reverse transcribing all isolated RNA meant expressed TCRB transcripts were sequenced. The data were produced by immunoSEQ multiplex PCR, yet TCRdb's version contains in-frame clones alone and is incomplete. The table has 200,000 to 300,000 clones, 20% seen once. This clone has a handful of counts. The antigen remains unidentified. Trimming removed 4 bases from V and 0 bases from J, with 15 bases in between. The CDR3 loop spans 16 amino acids. Germline CDR1 reads LNHDA; CDR2 reads SQIVND (reference sequence). It was via CD45RO/CCR7/CD25/CD127/CD95/CD27 that CD4+ naive, central memory, regulatory and stem cell-like memory cells were sorted. Post-sort purity exceeded 98% for all sorted populations.

The receptor was isolated from a woman aged 40 to 50 with type 1 diabetes. The chain combines TRBV19 with TRBJ1-1; D unresolved. The sample taken for sequencing was naive CD4+ T cells from blood. The CDR3: CASSRRGGSMNTEAFF. CDR3 DNA sequence: TGTGCCAGTAGTAGGAGAGGCGGATCCATGAACACTGAAGCTTTCTTT. The full variable domain, its missing parts supplied by reference TRBV19 and TRBJ1-1, is DGGITQSPKYLFRKEGQNVTLSCEQNLNHDAMYWYRQDPGQGLRLIYYSQIVNDFQKGDIAEGYSVSREKKESFPLTVTSAQKNPTAFYLCASSRRGGSMNTEAFFGQGTRLTVV.